This T cell receptor beta chain was profiled in a study of blood T cell repertoires in COVID-19. Study background: Collection of acute and convalescent COVID-19 samples took place in the United States, Italy and Spain.

Profiled with immunoSEQ multiplex PCR; TCRdb holds only in-frame clones, not every one. The sample records fewer than 400,000 clones, 89% being singletons. The CDR3 has 13 residues. Germline CDR1 reads LGHDT; CDR2 reads YNNKEL (reference sequence). Trimming stripped 6 bases from V and 3 bases from J, with 11 bases between. The sample taken for sequencing was PBMCs or T cells enriched from blood (not recorded which). This TCR was recovered from a man aged 60 to 75 who had recovered from COVID-19. The chain has TRBV3-1 (or the pseudogene TRBV3-2) and TRBJ1-2, with a tentative D call TRBD1 (6 bases). The CDR3 here is CASSPDSYYGYTF. DNA for the CDR3: TGTGCCAGCAGTCCGGACAGTTACTATGGCTACACCTTC.